One sample yielded the 14 T cell receptor beta chains listed below, sequenced in a study of blood T cell repertoires in COVID-19. Measured with immunoSEQ multiplex PCR; TCRdb has only the in-frame clones, and not every one. The table has about 15,000 clones, about 79% seen once. Input material: peripheral blood. The receptors were sampled from a woman between 45 and 60 years old with active or convalescent COVID-19.

The CDR3 nucleotides are TGTGCCAGCAGCTCCTTAAGGACAGTTAACTATGGCTACACCTTC. Translating it yields CASSSLRTVNYGYTF. This sequence joins TRBV14 and TRBJ1-2; a weak D match, TRBD1 (6 bases). The V gene's germline CDR1 is SGHDN and CDR2 FVKESK. V was cut by 5 bases and J by 1 base, with 14 bases left in between. The CDR3 runs 15 residues.

The V call is TRBV3-1 (or the pseudogene TRBV3-2), the J call TRBJ2-5; D remains unclear. Germline CDR1 and CDR2: LGHDT and YNNKEL (reference sequence). The CDR3 has 15 residues. Trimming cost V 5 bases and J 1 base, with 14 bases left between them. Here the CDR3 reads CASSAPRRIQETQYF. CDR3 nucleotide sequence: TGTGCCAGCAGCGCCCCTCGGAGAATCCAAGAGACCCAGTACTTC.

The V call is TRBV7-9, the J call TRBJ2-2; maybe TRBD2 (6 bases). Looked up from germline, CDR1 is SEHNR and CDR2 is FQNEAQ (reference sequence). There are 18 residues in the CDR3. With 5 bases removed from V and 2 bases from J, the gap between germline ends came to 21 bases. The CDR3: CASSPYRWGTRNTGELFF. In DNA form, the CDR3 reads TGTGCCAGCAGCCCTTACCGGTGGGGGACTCGCAACACCGGGGAGCTGTTTTTT.

The V and J genes are TRBV5-1 and TRBJ1-2; no firm D call. Trimming took 0 bases from V and 3 from J, leaving 9 bases between them. CDR3 size: 14 residues. CDR1 is SGHRS, CDR2 YFSETQ, per germline. This chain's CDR3 is CASSLAVGDYGYTF. The CDR3, as DNA: TGCGCCAGCAGCTTGGCCGTCGGGGACTATGGCTACACCTTC.

This chain links TRBV28 with TRBJ2-7, with 8 positions matching TRBD1. V dropped 5 bases and J dropped 4; count of bases not matched to a gene: 10. Germline V gene lookup returns CDR1 MDHEN and CDR2 SYDVKM. The CDR3 covers 15 residues. For the CDR3, the DNA is TGTGCCAGCAGTGGAGGTGGGACAGGAGTTTACGAGCAGTACTTC. Its protein product is CASSGGGTGVYEQYF.

The chain employs TRBV11-2 and TRBJ2-3, with TRBD2 as a possible D gene (5 bases). This CDR3 spans 15 amino acids. V was trimmed by 5 bases and J by 2 bases, leaving 14 bases between them. Germline values: CDR1 SGHAT, CDR2 FQNNGV. The CDR3 here is CASSRTPGNTDTQYF. The DNA of the CDR3 is TGTGCCAGCAGCCGGACGCCGGGAAACACAGATACGCAGTATTTT.

The chain carries TRBV12-5 and TRBJ1-5, with TRBD1 as a possible D gene (6 bases). Germline CDR1 LGHNT, CDR2 FRNRAP. The ends were cut back, 5 bases at V and 0 bases at J, with 20 bases in the middle. CDR3 length equals 18 residues. The CDR3 is CASGPATTGILSNQPQHF. The CDR3 DNA sequence: TGTGCTAGTGGTCCAGCAACCACAGGGATTCTTAGCAATCAGCCCCAGCATTTT.

The rearrangement joins TRBV28 to TRBJ2-5; D is perhaps TRBD2 (6 bases). The CDR3 contains 16 residues. Trimming shortened V by 3 bases and J by 1 base, and 15 bases separated the two germline ends. Germline-derived CDR1 and CDR2 are MDHEN and SYDVKM. The CDR3 sequence: CASSFRKRVTQETQYF. CDR3 DNA: TGTGCCAGCAGTTTTAGGAAGCGGGTAACCCAAGAGACCCAGTACTTC.

The gene calls are TRBV30 and TRBJ1-2; TRBD1 might be the D (5 bases). The CDR3 has 13 amino acids. The germline V and J ends were trimmed by 2 bases and 7 bases, with 14 bases remaining between them. Germline V gene sequence: CDR1 GTSNPN, CDR2 SVGIG (reference sequence). The CDR3 coding sequence is TGTGCCTGGAGTCCGCGCAGGGTGGGTGGCTACACCTTC. Protein sequence: CAWSPRRVGGYTF. The full variable domain, its missing parts supplied by reference TRBV30 and TRBJ1-2, is SQTIHQWPATLVQPVGSPLSLECTVEGTSNPNLYWYRQAAGRGLQLLFYSVGIGQISSEVPQNLSASRPQDRQFILSSKKLLLSDSGFYLCAWSPRRVGGYTFGSGTRLTVV.

This clone has just one count. This chain connects TRBV9 to TRBJ2-1; a possible D gene is TRBD1 (5 bases). CDR1 SGDLS and CDR2 YYNGEE come from the germline V gene. V dropped 0 bases and J dropped 10 bases, with 5 bases sitting between them. The CDR3 is made up of 11 amino acids. CDR3 DNA sequence: TGTGCCAGCAGCGTAGGACAGGAGCAGTTCTTC. Translating it yields CASSVGQEQFF.

The V and J genes are TRBV28 and TRBJ2-7; 7 nucleotides match TRBD1. J gave up 3 bases and V 10 bases, and 12 bases lay outside the gene matches. Germline V gene sequence: CDR1 MDHEN, CDR2 SYDVKM. The CDR3 covers 14 residues. The CDR3 loop is CAIKARDRSYEQYF. The CDR3 DNA follows: TGTGCCATAAAAGCCCGGGACAGAAGCTACGAGCAGTACTTC. The full variable domain, in which reference TRBV28 and TRBJ2-7 provide the parts outside the CDR3, is DVKVTQSSRYLVKRTGEKVFLECVQDMDHENMFWYRQDPGLGLRLIYFSYDVKMKEKGDIPEGYSVSREKKERFSLILESASTNQTSMYLCAIKARDRSYEQYFGPGTRLTVT.

The rearrangement links TRBV27 to TRBJ2-7; 7 nucleotides align to TRBD1. The CDR3 has 14 amino acids. J lost 0 bases, V lost 7 bases, and 6 bases had no gene match. Germline CDR1 and CDR2: MNHEY and SMNVEV (reference sequence). The CDR3 region is CASKSTGSSYEQYF. The CDR3 DNA is TGTGCCAGCAAATCGACAGGGAGCTCCTACGAGCAGTACTTC.

The chain has TRBV4-1 and TRBJ1-4; 10 nucleotides align to TRBD1. Germline-derived CDR1 and CDR2 are MGHRA and YSYEKL. CDR3 size: 18 residues. The V gene end was trimmed by 3 bases and the J gene end by 5 bases; junction bases not matched to a gene: 12. CDR3 bases: TGCGCCAGCAGCCACACCCGGGACAGGGGCCAAGAAAATGAAAAACTGTTTTTT. It encodes CASSHTRDRGQENEKLFF.

This clone was found once. This chain joins TRBV21-1 and TRBJ2-5; the table names TRBD1, a call not compared with the DNA. TRBV21-1 is given as a pseudogene. The CDR3 is 15 amino acids. This chain's CDR3 is CASSKEIQNQETQYF. In nucleotides, the CDR3 is TGTGCCAGCAGCAAAGAAATCCAGAACCAAGAGACCCAGTACTTC.